Listed below are T cell receptor beta chains from one sample, sequenced in a study of CD8+ T cells in alopecia areata. Clones were sequenced by immunoSEQ multiplex PCR, and TCRdb holds only the in-frame ones, with some missing. The sample shows hundreds of thousands of clones, around 65% of them seen only once. This specimen consisted of CD4+ T cells sorted from blood, obtained at approximately week 44, from a patient treated with tofacitinib. Every receptor here comes from a human donor with alopecia areata. Both conserved end residues are part of each CDR3. A D gene is named only where the DNA matches it firmly. Rows give clone size only sometimes, using once, few, many, or a class for an expanded clone.

j_gene | d_gene | v_gene | abundance | CDR3aa | CDR3nt
TRBJ2-3 | . | TRBV5-6 | . | CASSPLWDWTSTDTQYF | TGTGCCAGCAGCCCCCTATGGGACTGGACAAGCACAGATACGCAGTATTTT
TRBJ2-7 | . | TRBV25-1 | . | CASSGPGREQYF | TGTGCCAGCAGTGGCCCAGGGAGGGAGCAGTACTTC
TRBJ2-7 | TRBD2 | TRBV10-3 | . | CAISVSGGGREQYF | TGTGCCATCAGTGTCAGCGGGGGGGGCAGAGAGCAGTACTTC
TRBJ1-5 | TRBD1 | TRBV7-2 | few | CASSPTGRGRPQHF | TGTGCCAGCAGCCCCACGGGCAGGGGGCGACCCCAGCATTTT
TRBJ1-2 | . | TRBV29-1 | few | CSVDLQGNYGYTF | TGCAGCGTTGATCTGCAGGGGAACTATGGCTACACCTTC
TRBJ2-1 | . | TRBV14 | . | CASSRWGNEQFF | TGTGCCAGCAGCCGGTGGGGGAATGAGCAGTTCTTC
TRBJ2-3 | . | TRBV20-1 | few | CSASSDTQYF | TGCAGTGCTAGTTCAGATACGCAGTATTTT
TRBJ1-1 | TRBD1 | TRBV5-5 | . | CASSWGQGNTEAFF | TGTGCCAGCAGCTGGGGACAGGGGAACACTGAAGCTTTCTTT
TRBJ1-4 | . | TRBV7-9 | once | CASSLGVGEKLFF | TGTGCCAGCAGCTTAGGTGTCGGGGAAAAACTGTTTTTT
TRBJ1-2 | . | TRBV7-9 | . | CASSLTRPQGGYTF | TGTGCCAGCAGCTTAACCCGTCCACAGGGTGGCTACACCTTC
TRBJ2-2 | . | TRBV10-3 | few | CAISEGRAGELFF | TGTGCCATCAGTGAGGGGAGAGCCGGGGAGCTGTTTTTT
TRBJ2-3 | TRBD1 | TRBV7-2 | once | CASSPTGTDTQYF | TGTGCCAGCAGCCCGACAGGGACAGATACGCAGTATTTT
TRBJ1-1 | . | TRBV9 | . | CASSVGTQMRSTEAFF | TGTGCCAGCAGCGTCGGGACACAAATGCGATCCACTGAAGCTTTCTTT
TRBJ1-4 | . | TRBV9 | . | CASSVDLRNEKLFF | TGTGCCAGCAGCGTAGACCTAAGGAATGAAAAACTGTTTTTT
TRBJ1-2 | TRBD1 | TRBV27 | few | CASSLTGDGYTF | TGTGCCAGCAGTTTGACAGGGGATGGCTACACCTTC
TRBJ2-7 | TRBD2 | TRBV7-9 | . | CASSLLGSGTHYEQYF | TGTGCCAGCAGCTTACTGGGTAGCGGGACCCACTACGAGCAGTACTTC
TRBJ1-1 | TRBD1 | TRBV5-6 | . | CASSFGRGTNTEAFF | TGTGCCAGCAGCTTTGGCAGGGGGACCAACACTGAAGCTTTCTTT
TRBJ1-5 | . | TRBV4-1 | few | CASSPSDDPSNQPQHF | TGCGCCAGCAGCCCTTCTGACGACCCGTCCAATCAGCCCCAGCATTTT
TRBJ1-2 | TRBD1 | TRBV2 | few | CASRRDSTNYGYTF | TGTGCCAGCAGGAGGGACAGCACTAACTATGGCTACACCTTC
TRBJ2-2 | . | TRBV10-3 | few | CAINLMNGELFF | TGTGCCATCAATTTGATGAACGGGGAGCTGTTTTTT
TRBJ2-3 | . | TRBV5-6 | . | CASSFLDTQYF | TGTGCCAGCAGCTTTTTAGATACGCAGTATTTT
TRBJ2-4 | TRBD1 | TRBV29-1 | . | CSVHGTVTDIQYF | TGCAGCGTACACGGGACAGTTACGGACATTCAGTACTTC
TRBJ1-2 | . | TRBV30 | . | CACTGGNYGYTF | TGTGCCTGCACAGGAGGTAACTATGGCTACACCTTC
TRBJ1-6 | TRBD1 | TRBV5-1 | few | CASSAPPGQSHSPLHF | TGCGCCAGCAGCGCACCTCCGGGACAGTCCCATTCACCCCTCCACTTT
TRBJ2-1 | . | TRBV5-6 | . | CASSLGQEQFF | TGTGCCAGCAGCTTGGGGCAGGAGCAGTTCTTC
TRBJ2-5 | TRBD2 | TRBV2 | few | CASSRLAGVGETQYF | TGTGCCAGCAGCCGACTAGCGGGGGTCGGGGAGACCCAGTACTTC
TRBJ2-3 | TRBD1 | TRBV4-1 | . | CASSQEKGAADTQYF | TGCGCCAGCAGCCAAGAAAAGGGGGCCGCAGATACGCAGTATTTT
TRBJ2-3 | . | TRBV25-1 | . | CASSELVSSTQYF | TGTGCCAGCAGTGAATTAGTGTCTAGCACGCAGTATTTT
TRBJ2-7 | . | TRBV5-1 | once | CASTPGHGRYEQYF | TGCGCCAGCACCCCGGGACACGGACGTTACGAGCAGTACTTC
TRBJ2-7 | TRBD2 | TRBV29-1 | . | CSVTGLAMGEQYF | TGCAGCGTAACCGGACTAGCGATGGGGGAGCAGTACTTC
TRBJ1-5 | . | TRBV7-2 | . | CASSLTAMGQPQHF | TGTGCCAGCAGCCTCACAGCGATGGGTCAGCCCCAGCATTTT
TRBJ1-2 | TRBD1 | TRBV2 | . | CASSPQGGGYTF | TGTGCCAGCAGCCCACAGGGGGGGGGCTACACCTTC
TRBJ1-2 | . | TRBV29-1 | few | CSVSDRGYGYTF | TGCAGCGTTTCAGACAGAGGCTATGGCTACACCTTC
TRBJ2-5 | . | TRBV14 | . | CASSASWETQYF | TGTGCCAGCAGCGCATCTTGGGAGACCCAGTACTTC
TRBJ2-1 | . | TRBV5-1 | . | CASSGTSDRVVNNEQFF | TGCGCCAGCAGCGGGACGAGCGATAGGGTAGTTAACAATGAGCAGTTCTTC